The rows below give T cell receptor beta chains drawn from one sample of a study of siplizumab effects on memory and regulatory T cells. Data came from immunoSEQ multiplex PCR; TCRdb stores just in-frame clones and leaves some out. The table has some 70,000 clones, 75% to 90% seen once. Sequencing input: Tregs sorted from blood. The receptor source for this set is a human donor in good health. Each CDR3 is given with its conserved first and last residue. The D gene is left open where the match is weak. Size is omitted from some rows. Given values are once, few, many or a class for expanded clones.

abundance: -; j_gene: TRBJ2-7; d_gene: -; v_gene: TRBV4-1; CDR3nt: TGCGCCAGCAGCCAAGATCCCCTGGGGACTTACGAGCAGTACTTC; CDR3aa: CASSQDPLGTYEQYF
abundance: -; j_gene: TRBJ1-1; d_gene: -; v_gene: TRBV10-1; CDR3nt: TGCGCCAGCAGTGGTACAGGCGGGAACACTGAAGCTTTCTTT; CDR3aa: CASSGTGGNTEAFF
abundance: once; j_gene: TRBJ2-7; d_gene: -; v_gene: TRBV28; CDR3nt: TGTGCCAGCACGCCCCCGACGGGTAGCTCCTACGAGCAGTACTTC; CDR3aa: CASTPPTGSSYEQYF
abundance: -; j_gene: TRBJ1-5; d_gene: -; v_gene: TRBV2; CDR3nt: TGTGCCAGCAGCCCGGGGGTCAGGGATCAGCCCCAGCATTTT; CDR3aa: CASSPGVRDQPQHF
abundance: -; j_gene: TRBJ2-7; d_gene: -; v_gene: TRBV5-1; CDR3nt: TGCGCCAGCAGCTTGCACAGAGACTACGAGCAGTACTTC; CDR3aa: CASSLHRDYEQYF
abundance: once; j_gene: TRBJ1-1; d_gene: -; v_gene: TRBV5-1; CDR3nt: TGCGCCAGCAGCTTGGACGGGGTGGGGGCTGAAGCTTTCTTT; CDR3aa: CASSLDGVGAEAFF
abundance: -; j_gene: TRBJ1-5; d_gene: TRBD1; v_gene: TRBV9; CDR3nt: TGTGCCAGCAGCGGACAGGGACTAAGCAATCAGCCCCAGCATTTT; CDR3aa: CASSGQGLSNQPQHF
abundance: -; j_gene: TRBJ1-5; d_gene: -; v_gene: TRBV6-1; CDR3nt: TGTGCCAGCAGTGAAGGGTCGGAGAGGCCCCAGCATTTT; CDR3aa: CASSEGSERPQHF
abundance: -; j_gene: TRBJ2-7; d_gene: TRBD2; v_gene: TRBV5-4; CDR3nt: TGTGCCAGCAGCTCTGGACTAGCGGGAGGGTCCTACGAGCAGTACTTC; CDR3aa: CASSSGLAGGSYEQYF
abundance: -; j_gene: TRBJ2-1; d_gene: -; v_gene: TRBV19; CDR3nt: TGTGCCAGTAGTATACGTGTGGGCCCCAATGAGCAGTTCTTC; CDR3aa: CASSIRVGPNEQFF
abundance: -; j_gene: TRBJ2-3; d_gene: -; v_gene: TRBV5-4; CDR3nt: TGTGCCAGCAGCCTAGGGGGGTTGGCGACAGATACGCAGTATTTT; CDR3aa: CASSLGGLATDTQYF
abundance: -; j_gene: TRBJ1-1; d_gene: TRBD1; v_gene: TRBV6-1; CDR3nt: TGTGCCAGCAGGCAGGGGGCGCACACTGAAGCTTTCTTT; CDR3aa: CASRQGAHTEAFF
abundance: -; j_gene: TRBJ1-2; d_gene: -; v_gene: TRBV29-1; CDR3nt: TGCAGCGTTGTAACGGGTTCCTATGGCTACACCTTC; CDR3aa: CSVVTGSYGYTF
abundance: few; j_gene: TRBJ2-5; d_gene: -; v_gene: TRBV30; CDR3nt: TGTGCCTGGAGTGTAGGTGGCCTACTGAGAGAGACCCAGTACTTC; CDR3aa: CAWSVGGLLRETQYF
abundance: -; j_gene: TRBJ1-2; d_gene: TRBD1; v_gene: TRBV2; CDR3nt: TGTGCCAGCAGTGCGGTTGACAGGGGGAACTATGGCTACACCTTC; CDR3aa: CASSAVDRGNYGYTF
abundance: -; j_gene: TRBJ2-3; d_gene: -; v_gene: TRBV28; CDR3nt: TGTGCCAGCAGTCTTAGAAGCACAGATACGCAGTATTTT; CDR3aa: CASSLRSTDTQYF
abundance: -; j_gene: TRBJ1-4; d_gene: -; v_gene: TRBV30; CDR3nt: TGTGCCTGGAAGGGGAGGTATAATGAAAAACTGTTTTTT; CDR3aa: CAWKGRYNEKLFF
abundance: -; j_gene: TRBJ1-6; d_gene: -; v_gene: TRBV7-2; CDR3nt: TGTGCCAGCAGCCCCCGGGGAGCTTTCAATTCACCCCTCCACTTT; CDR3aa: CASSPRGAFNSPLHF
abundance: -; j_gene: TRBJ2-3; d_gene: TRBD1; v_gene: TRBV6-5; CDR3nt: TGTGCCAGCAGTTACAGGGGGCTTGAGTCAGATACGCAGTATTTT; CDR3aa: CASSYRGLESDTQYF
abundance: -; j_gene: TRBJ1-1; d_gene: TRBD1; v_gene: TRBV5-5; CDR3nt: TGTGCCAGCAGCTTCCCCCATGACAGGGTCGACACTGAAGCTTTCTTT; CDR3aa: CASSFPHDRVDTEAFF
abundance: -; j_gene: TRBJ2-1; d_gene: -; v_gene: TRBV4-3; CDR3nt: TGCGCCAGCAGCCCCAAGAATAACGTGATACACAATGAGCAGTTCTTC; CDR3aa: CASSPKNNVIHNEQFF
abundance: medium-sized; j_gene: TRBJ1-1; d_gene: -; v_gene: TRBV7-9; CDR3nt: TGTGCCAGCAGCTTATTGTACGGACCGAACACTGAAGCTTTCTTT; CDR3aa: CASSLLYGPNTEAFF
abundance: -; j_gene: TRBJ2-7; d_gene: TRBD2; v_gene: TRBV10-3; CDR3nt: TGTGCCATCAGTGTTAGCGGGACGTCCGAGCAGTACTTC; CDR3aa: CAISVSGTSEQYF
abundance: once; j_gene: TRBJ2-3; d_gene: -; v_gene: TRBV30; CDR3nt: TGTGCCTGGAGTGTTGGCGGGAACACAGATACGCAGTATTTT; CDR3aa: CAWSVGGNTDTQYF
abundance: few; j_gene: TRBJ2-2; d_gene: -; v_gene: TRBV29-1; CDR3nt: TGCAGCTTCTCGAGGCAGGGGGGCACCGGGGAGCTGTTTTTT; CDR3aa: CSFSRQGGTGELFF
abundance: -; j_gene: TRBJ2-3; d_gene: -; v_gene: TRBV29-1; CDR3nt: TGCAGCGTCCCGGGACCAAACACAGATACGCAGTATTTT; CDR3aa: CSVPGPNTDTQYF
abundance: -; j_gene: TRBJ2-6; d_gene: TRBD2; v_gene: TRBV11-1; CDR3nt: TGTGCCAGCAGCCGTGCGGGGGTCTCTGGGGCCAACGTCCTGACTTTC; CDR3aa: CASSRAGVSGANVLTF
abundance: medium-sized; j_gene: TRBJ2-1; d_gene: TRBD2; v_gene: TRBV7-6; CDR3nt: TGTGCCAGCAGCTTAGCGCCTAGCGGGATCGGGGATGAGCAGTTCTTC; CDR3aa: CASSLAPSGIGDEQFF
abundance: -; j_gene: TRBJ2-5; d_gene: TRBD1; v_gene: TRBV28; CDR3nt: TGTGCCAGCAGAATGGACAGGGGGCGCCGGGAGACCCAGTACTTC; CDR3aa: CASRMDRGRRETQYF
abundance: -; j_gene: TRBJ1-5; d_gene: -; v_gene: TRBV5-6; CDR3nt: TGTGCCAGCAGCTTCAGCATGTCCGGTCAGCCCCAGCATTTT; CDR3aa: CASSFSMSGQPQHF
abundance: -; j_gene: TRBJ1-2; d_gene: -; v_gene: TRBV21-1; CDR3nt: TGTGCCAGCAGCCTCCGGGACAGGGGGCCGCGGCGGTACGGCTACACCTTC; CDR3aa: CASSLRDRGPRRYGYTF
abundance: -; j_gene: TRBJ2-1; d_gene: -; v_gene: TRBV5-4; CDR3nt: TGTGCCAGCAGCTTGAAGGACAGACCCTACAATGAGCAGTTCTTC; CDR3aa: CASSLKDRPYNEQFF
abundance: -; j_gene: TRBJ1-6; d_gene: -; v_gene: TRBV30; CDR3nt: TGTGCCTGGACGAAGACTGGGCCGGGTTCACCCCTCCACTTT; CDR3aa: CAWTKTGPGSPLHF
abundance: -; j_gene: TRBJ2-1; d_gene: -; v_gene: TRBV5-1; CDR3nt: TGCGCCAGCAGCATCGGACAGTACAATGAGCAGTTCTTC; CDR3aa: CASSIGQYNEQFF
abundance: -; j_gene: TRBJ1-4; d_gene: TRBD1; v_gene: TRBV7-9; CDR3nt: TGTGCCAGCAGCTTGCAGGGGGCGGGAGAAAAACTGTTTTTT; CDR3aa: CASSLQGAGEKLFF
abundance: once; j_gene: TRBJ2-7; d_gene: -; v_gene: TRBV7-6; CDR3nt: TGTGCCAGCAGCTTAGAAGGGGCCGAGCAGTACTTC; CDR3aa: CASSLEGAEQYF
abundance: once; j_gene: TRBJ1-4; d_gene: -; v_gene: TRBV5-1; CDR3nt: TGCGCCAGCAGCCTCGGGCGGCAAGCTAATGAAAAACTGTTTTTT; CDR3aa: CASSLGRQANEKLFF
abundance: -; j_gene: TRBJ1-3; d_gene: -; v_gene: TRBV30; CDR3nt: TGTGCCTGGAGTCCGAGAAACACCATATATTTT; CDR3aa: CAWSPRNTIYF
abundance: few; j_gene: TRBJ1-2; d_gene: -; v_gene: TRBV9; CDR3nt: TGTGCCAGCAGGGGGCGTCCCTATGGCTACACCTTC; CDR3aa: CASRGRPYGYTF
abundance: -; j_gene: TRBJ2-1; d_gene: -; v_gene: TRBV25-1; CDR3nt: TGTGCCAGCAGTGGACGGCGGAGCCCCTACAATGAGCAGTTCTTC; CDR3aa: CASSGRRSPYNEQFF